These T cell receptor beta chains were read from a single sample in a study of T cells in Graves' hyperthyroidism and ophthalmopathy. TCRdb re-called the multiplex PCR reads with MiXCR, one entry per CDR3 protein. The sample includes roughly 170,000 distinct CDR3 sequences, over 8% seen only once; the top ten take less than 25%. What was sequenced was blood. All receptors derive from a woman between 18 and 30 years old with Graves' hyperthyroidism that later progressed to Graves' ophthalmopathy. Each CDR3 is given with its conserved first and last residue. The order of the fields is clone size, J gene, D gene, V gene, CDR3 DNA, CDR3 protein. A D gene is named only where the DNA matches it firmly. Clone size is stated in some rows and not others, as once, few, many or a class when expanded.

>many|TRBJ1-3|NA|TRBV3-1
TGTGCCAGCAGCCAAGGGGGCTCTGGAAACACCATATATTTT
CASSQGGSGNTIYF
>many|TRBJ2-1|TRBD2|TRBV24-1
TGTGCCACCAGTGATGCGGCTAGCGGGAGGGCTGGCAATGAGCAGTTCTTC
CATSDAASGRAGNEQFF
>many|TRBJ1-6|NA|TRBV27
TGTGCCAGCAGTTTTGGGGGGCTTAATAATTCACCCCTCCACTTT
CASSFGGLNNSPLHF
>NA|TRBJ2-3|TRBD2|TRBV20-1
TGCAGTGCCACCCGGGGGGGAAGCACAGATACGCAGTATTTT
CSATRGGSTDTQYF
>many|TRBJ2-2|TRBD2|TRBV20-1
TGCAGTGCTAGGTCGTTTAGCGGGAGGGCCGGGGAGCTGTTTTTT
CSARSFSGRAGELFF
>many|TRBJ1-5|TRBD1|TRBV12-3/TRBV12-4
TGTGCCAGCAGTCAGGACAGGGTAGATCAGCCCCAGCATTTT
CASSQDRVDQPQHF
>many|TRBJ1-4|TRBD1|TRBV2
TGTGCCAGCAGGGAGACAGGGGGCCGGGGTGAAAAACTGTTTTTT
CASRETGGRGEKLFF
>many|TRBJ2-5|NA|TRBV3-1
TGTGCCAGCAGCCATTCCCGGGGCGGGGCCATCCAAGAGACCCAGTACTTC
CASSHSRGGAIQETQYF
>NA|TRBJ2-4|NA|TRBV30
TGTGCCTGGAGCCAAAACAGGGTAGCCAAAAACATTCAGTACTTC
CAWSQNRVAKNIQYF
>many|TRBJ2-5|NA|TRBV3-1
TGTGCCAGCAGCTTTGACATAAAAGAGACCCAGTACTTC
CASSFDIKETQYF
>many|TRBJ2-7|NA|TRBV12-3/TRBV12-4
TGTGCCAGCAGTTTTAAAGGGCGCTACGAGCAGTACTTC
CASSFKGRYEQYF
>many|TRBJ2-3|NA|TRBV27
TGTGCCAGCAGTAGCCGTTTCGGGTTGAGACCAGATACGCAGTATTTT
CASSSRFGLRPDTQYF
>NA|TRBJ2-7|NA|TRBV5-5
TGTGCCAGCAGCTGGACGGTGGGGGGTGCCTACGAGCAGTACTTC
CASSWTVGGAYEQYF
>many|TRBJ1-4|NA|TRBV6-1
TGTGCCAGCAGCGGCGCAGGAGCAACTAATGAAAAACTGTTTTTT
CASSGAGATNEKLFF
>many|TRBJ2-2|NA|TRBV30
TGTGCCTGGAGTCGCACCGCCACCGGGGAGCTGTTTTTT
CAWSRTATGELFF
>many|TRBJ1-2|NA|TRBV6-1
TGTGCCAGAAAAGACTATGGCTACACCTTC
CARKDYGYTF
>NA|TRBJ1-1|NA|TRBV18
TGTGCCAGCTCACCAATACGGACAAACATGAACACTGAAGCTTTCTTT
CASSPIRTNMNTEAFF
>many|TRBJ1-1|NA|TRBV2
TGTGCCAGCTGGAATCAGGGACAGAACACTGAAGCTTTCTTT
CASWNQGQNTEAFF
>many|TRBJ2-1|TRBD2|TRBV7-2
TGTGCCAGCAGCCAGAGGGGCAAGGCTAGCGGCTACAATGAGCAGTTCTTC
CASSQRGKASGYNEQFF
>many|TRBJ1-2|NA|TRBV9
TGTGCCAGCAGCGTAGATATGGGGAACTATGGCTACACCTTC
CASSVDMGNYGYTF
>NA|TRBJ2-3|NA|TRBV4-2
TGTGCCAGCAGCCAAGACCCACGAGGTACGCAGTATTTT
CASSQDPRGTQYF
>NA|TRBJ2-7|NA|TRBV19
TGTGCCACCCTCGTCACCCTAGCCCACGAGCAGTACTTC
CATLVTLAHEQYF
>many|TRBJ1-2|NA|TRBV2
TGTGCCAGCAGTGAGTCCCCAGGCAACTATGGCTACACCTTC
CASSESPGNYGYTF
>few|TRBJ2-2|NA|TRBV5-8
TGTGCCAGCAGTCTTGGCTGGCGGGAGCTGTTTTTT
CASSLGWRELFF
>many|TRBJ2-2|TRBD1|TRBV12-3/TRBV12-4
TGTGCCAGCAGTTTCCCGGGACAGGCCAGACCCGGGGAGCTGTTTTTT
CASSFPGQARPGELFF